The 12 T cell receptor beta chains below were found in one sample sequenced in a study of early T cells in non-severe SARS-CoV-2 infection. TCRdb re-called the 5' RACE reads through MiXCR, storing one row per CDR3 protein. The table has around 55,000 distinct CDR3 sequences, around an eighth seen once; the top ten hold 1.1% to 1.5%. The specimen sequenced was whole blood. The origin of the receptors is an adult who was a healthcare worker with PCR-confirmed SARS-CoV-2 infection or an uninfected control (not recorded which).

The chain is built from TRBV2 and TRBJ1-1; 9 bases agree with TRBD1. Germline CDR1 SNHLY, CDR2 FYNNEI. Trimming cost V 5 bases and J 6 bases; bases outside gene matches: 7. The CDR3 is 14 amino acids. CDR3 residues: CASSLDRGDAEAFF. DNA of the CDR3: TGTGCCAGCAGTCTGGACAGGGGCGACGCTGAAGCTTTCTTT.

In its sample, this clonotype was seen many times. The V call is TRBV7-6, the J call TRBJ2-1; either TRBD1 or TRBD2 may supply D (5 bases each). This CDR3 comprises 11 residues. Germline CDR1 SGHVS, CDR2 FNYEAQ. The V and J ends lost 3 bases and 8 bases respectively, with 5 bases between them. CDR3 region: CASSLGDEQFF. The DNA of the CDR3 is TGTGCCAGCAGCTTGGGGGATGAGCAGTTCTTC.

This clonotype occurred many times. The chain uses TRBV21-1 and TRBJ2-7; the DNA was not compared with TRBD1, the D call given in the table. TRBV21-1 is labeled a pseudogene. CDR3 length: 17 residues. The CDR3 nucleotides read TGTGCCAGCAGCAAAGTGGGCGGGACAGGTCACCCCTACGAGCAGTACTTC. This gives the protein CASSKVGGTGHPYEQYF.

The V gene is TRBV9, the J gene TRBJ2-2, with TRBD2 matching 8 bases. CDR1 is SGDLS, CDR2 YYNGEE, per germline. V lost 0 bases, J lost 7 bases, and 11 bases stayed unmatched. CDR3 size: 17 residues. CDR3 amino acids: CASSVVKAGAGNGELFF. For the CDR3, the DNA is TGTGCCAGCAGCGTAGTTAAAGCGGGGGCCGGTAACGGGGAGCTGTTTTTT.

The chain is built from TRBV12-3 or TRBV12-4 and TRBJ1-5; D uncertain. This CDR3 has 10 residues. V was cut by 8 bases and J by 4 bases, with 3 bases left in between. CDR3 amino acids: CASGNQPQHF. CDR3 bases: TGTGCCAGCGGGAATCAGCCCCAGCATTTT.

This clonotype was observed at least ten times. V usage is TRBV25-1 and J usage is TRBJ1-6; TRBD1 aligns across 7 bases. Germline CDR1 is MGHDK and CDR2 is SYGVNS. The CDR3 extends over 16 amino acids. The J segment lost 8 bases and the V segment lost 3 bases, leaving 10 bases of the junction unmatched. The CDR3 here is CASSESRQGIDSPLHF. CDR3 sequence (DNA): TGTGCCAGCAGTGAGTCCCGACAGGGCATTGATTCACCCCTCCACTTT. Together with reference TRBV25-1 and TRBJ1-6, the CDR3 gives the full variable domain: EADIYQTPRYLVIGTGKKITLECSQTMGHDKMYWYQQDPGMELHLIHYSYGVNSTEKGDLSSESTVSRIRTEHFPLTLESARPSHTSQYLCASSESRQGIDSPLHFGNGTRLTVT.

The chain combines TRBV7-8 with TRBJ1-1; no clear D. Germline V gives CDR1 SGHVS, CDR2 FQNEAQ. Trimming took 2 bases from V and 0 from J, leaving 13 bases between them. The CDR3 consists of 16 residues. The chain's CDR3 is CASSLFGKLMNTEAFF. Written as DNA, the CDR3 is TGTGCCAGCAGCTTATTTGGCAAACTGATGAACACTGAAGCTTTCTTT.

This clonotype was seen more than once but under ten times. The genes are TRBV18 and TRBJ2-2; D gene unclear. The CDR3 is 17 residues long. Germline V gene sequence: CDR1 KGHSH, CDR2 LQKENI. Deletions cut 3 bases from V and 0 bases from J, with 14 bases between. CDR3 region: CASSPLPINANTGELFF. CDR3 bases: TGTGCCAGCTCACCCCTCCCCATAAACGCGAACACCGGGGAGCTGTTTTTT.

This clonotype was found a few times. V is TRBV19 and J is TRBJ2-1; TRBD2 matches at 12 bases. Germline loops: CDR1 LNHDA, CDR2 SQIVND (reference sequence). The V segment lost 7 bases and the J segment 8 bases; nucleotides outside the gene matches: 9. There are 15 residues in the CDR3. The CDR3 protein is CASTGWASGGDEQFF. The CDR3 bases are TGTGCCAGTACTGGTTGGGCTAGCGGGGGGGATGAGCAGTTCTTC.

This clonotype occurred a few times. This chain connects TRBV20-1 to TRBJ1-1; TRBD1 might be the D (5 bases). This CDR3 is 13 amino acids long. Germline loops: CDR1 DFQATT, CDR2 SNEGSKA (reference sequence). CDR3 nucleotides: TGCAGCGCGATAGGGGACCTGAACACTGAAGCTTTCTTT. It codes for CSAIGDLNTEAFF.

This clonotype has a count of ten or more. V is TRBV29-1 and J is TRBJ2-7, with TRBD2 matching 11 bases. Trimming cost V 3 bases and J 5 bases; bases outside gene matches: 12. Germline CDR1 and CDR2: SQVTM and ANQGSEA. The length of the CDR3 is 16 residues. Here the CDR3 reads CSVDVGSGGVDDEQYF. The CDR3 nucleotides read TGCAGCGTTGACGTGGGTAGCGGGGGGGTTGACGACGAGCAGTACTTC.

This clonotype was seen at least ten times. V and J are TRBV18 and TRBJ2-7; 8 bases line up with TRBD1. Germline V gives CDR1 KGHSH, CDR2 LQKENI. V lost 3 bases and J lost 10; bases outside the gene matches: 5. The CDR3 covers 12 residues. CDR3 nucleotide sequence: TGTGCCAGCTCACCGCCCGGACAGGGACAGTACTTC. Its translation: CASSPPGQGQYF.